The clone carrying this T cell receptor (beta chain) was counted a few times. The target antigen is unknown. This sample was taken from a study of blood T cells in healthy people across ages. Study conclusions and caveats: Older age coincided with a roughly linear decline in TCR beta diversity per million T cells.

A second PCR, run for 7 to 11 cycles, used a sample-barcoded 5' primer plus a J-beta primer mix. TCRdb re-derived calls from the 5' RACE reads in MiXCR, one entry per CDR3 protein. Of 650,000 to 800,000 distinct CDR3 sequences listed, 40% to 50% were seen once; the top ten hold around 21%. The CDR3 is 19 amino acids. The V and J ends lost 6 bases and 2 bases respectively, with 29 bases between them. Extraction of total RNA produced a minimum of 5 micrograms from each sample. The V call is TRBV12-3 or TRBV12-4, the J call TRBJ2-7; D unresolved. The sequenced sample was blood. The source is a man in his fifties or sixties in good health. The CDR3, as DNA: TGTGCCAGCAGCTTAAGCCTTAAGCACGGACCGCCGCCTGCCTACGAGCAGTACTTC. Translation gives CASSLSLKHGPPPAYEQYF.